The 2 T cell receptor delta chains below all came from one sample that was sequenced in a study of gamma-delta T cells after stem cell transplantation. TCRdb redid clone calling on the RT-PCR reads using CATT. The top ten hold 3.8% of the sample, which has 12,000 to 15,000 delta-chain clones, 30% to 35% seen once. Sample: gamma-delta T cells. The origin of the receptors is a human donor. It is not recorded whose cells these are; they may come from a transplant donor.

The CDR3 DNA reads as TGTGCAGCAAGCTCTCCTTCCAATCCCGTACTGGGGTCTAGGGCCGATAAACTCATCTTT. Protein sequence: CAASSPSNPVLGSRADKLIF. V is TRAV29/DV5 and J is TRDJ1, with TRDD3 as a possible D gene (7 bases). The germline CDR1 and CDR2 sequences are NSMFDY and ISSIKDK. The CDR3 spans 20 residues. V lost 1 base, J lost 3 bases, and 31 bases lay in between.

In this sample, this clone turned up a few times. The sample holds other DNA sequences that translate to the same CDR3. This chain links TRAV29/DV5 with TRDJ1, with TRDD3 identical over 12 bases. The CDR3 spans 19 residues. Germline V CDR1 and CDR2: NSMFDY, ISSIKDK. Trimming at V came to 3 bases and at J to 2 bases, leaving 17 bases not matched to a gene. CDR3 nucleotides: TGTGCAGCAACCTCCTTACGGACTGGGGGATACCGTAGGACCGATAAACTCATCTTT. The encoded protein is CAATSLRTGGYRRTDKLIF. The full variable domain, in which reference TRAV29/DV5 and TRDJ1 provide the parts outside the CDR3, is DQQVKQNSPSLSVQEGRISILNCDYTNSMFDYFLWYKKYPAEGPTFLISISSIKDKNEDGRFTVFLNKSAKHLSLHIVPSQPGDSAVYFCAATSLRTGGYRRTDKLIFGKGTRVTVEP.